This TCR beta chain was recovered during a study of T cell responses to AZD1222 COVID-19 vaccine. This clone is a singleton in its sample. Repertoires were generated with immunoSEQ multiplex PCR, while TCRdb's copy carries only in-frame clones and drops some. In the table there are 120,000 or so clones, more than 85% of which are singletons. The specimen was peripheral blood, collected on day 0 of AZD1222 vaccination. This TCR was sampled from an adult in good health.

The CDR3 DNA reads TGTGCCAGCAGCCTCCGGGGGACAGGAGGGCTCAAAAACATTCAGTACTTC. Its protein product is CASSLRGTGGLKNIQYF. The J gene is TRBJ2-4, the V gene TRBV27; TRBD1 matches 8 bases. Germline loops: CDR1 MNHEY, CDR2 SMNVEV (reference sequence). The junction had 13 bases not matched to a gene; V was cut back by 6 bases and J by 3 bases. The CDR3 length is 17 residues.